The 21 T cell receptor beta chains in this list originate from one sample, sequenced in a study of T cell changes during pregnancy in multiple sclerosis. This table comes from immunoSEQ multiplex PCR, and its TCRdb copy is limited to in-frame clones, with some not included. The repertoire includes 55,000 to 80,000 clones, approximately 87% of them detected once, and more than 8% sits in the top ten. The sequencing here drew on peripheral blood, taken after pregnancy. These receptors were taken from a female donor in good health, enrolled as a control in a pregnancy study.

The chain combines TRBV6-5 with TRBJ1-5, with 7 bases fitting TRBD1. Looked up from germline, CDR1 is MNHEY and CDR2 is SVGAGI. J was trimmed by 6 bases and V by 6 bases; bases with no gene match: 8. The CDR3 is 14 residues long. The CDR3 region is CASRAGTVGQPQHF. The CDR3 DNA is TGTGCCAGCAGGGCCGGGACAGTAGGTCAGCCCCAGCATTTT.

This clone was recorded a few times. CDR3 protein: CASSFGQGIATNEKLFF. The CDR3 bases are TGTGCCAGCAGCTTTGGTCAGGGAATTGCAACTAATGAAAAACTGTTTTTT. The chain joins TRBV5-6 to TRBJ1-4; weak D call: TRBD1 (5 bases). CDR1 and CDR2 (germline): SGHDT, YYEEEE. The V end lost 2 bases, the J end lost 0 bases, and 14 bases lay between the germline ends. The length of the CDR3 is 17 residues.

The rearrangement uses TRBV28 and TRBJ1-1; no reliable D call. The length of the CDR3 is 16 residues. Germline V CDR1 and CDR2: MDHEN, SYDVKM. The V end was cut by 6 bases, the J end by 0 bases, with 17 bases between. The CDR3 nucleotides read TGTGCCAGCAGCCCAGCCCCAGCGTCTATGAACACTGAAGCTTTCTTT. Residues: CASSPAPASMNTEAFF.

The V call is TRBV4-3, the J call TRBJ2-3; 10 bases are shared with TRBD2. The CDR3 contains 20 residues. Trimming took 0 bases from V and 0 from J; bases not matched to a gene: 12. Per the germline V gene, CDR1 is LGHNA and CDR2 is YSLEER. CDR3 region: CASSQDLGVAGGSSTDTQYF. The CDR3 DNA reads as TGCGCCAGCAGCCAAGATTTGGGGGTAGCGGGGGGCTCTAGCACAGATACGCAGTATTTT.

The rearrangement uses TRBV2 and TRBJ2-5; 7 bases align to TRBD1. CDR1 and CDR2 (germline): SNHLY, FYNNEI. The CDR3 totals 14 residues. V was clipped by 4 bases and J by 5 bases; unmatched bases: 7. The chain's CDR3 is CASSGIGGRETQYF. CDR3 in DNA: TGTGCCAGCAGTGGTATAGGGGGCCGGGAGACCCAGTACTTC. Together with reference TRBV2 and TRBJ2-5, the CDR3 gives the full variable domain: EPEVTQTPSHQVTQMGQEVILRCVPISNHLYFYWYRQILGQKVEFLVSFYNNEISEKSEIFDDQFSVERPDGSNFTLKIRSTKLEDSAMYFCASSGIGGRETQYFGPGTRLLVL.

This clone appeared once. This chain connects TRBV6-5 to TRBJ1-2; the D gene is possibly TRBD1 (6 bases). This CDR3 is built from 15 residues. From germline, CDR1 is MNHEY and CDR2 SVGAGI. V lost 7 bases and J lost 3, with 18 bases in between. Here the CDR3 reads CASKKGPGVDYGYTF. The DNA for the CDR3 is TGTGCCAGCAAAAAAGGGCCAGGGGTAGACTATGGCTACACCTTC.

The chain recombines TRBV13 with TRBJ2-7; D not resolved. Trimming removed 2 bases at V and 2 bases at J, with 10 bases between. The CDR3 extends over 14 amino acids. Germline V gives CDR1 PRHDT, CDR2 FYEKMQ (reference sequence). The CDR3 loop reads CASSLTRGTYEQYF. CDR3 nucleotide sequence: TGTGCCAGCAGCTTAACGCGAGGTACCTACGAGCAGTACTTC.

This clone has just one count. V and J are TRBV19 and TRBJ2-6; the match to TRBD1 covers 8 bases. The CDR3 extends over 17 amino acids. Germline V gene sequence: CDR1 LNHDA, CDR2 SQIVND (reference sequence). Germline trimming cut 3 bases from V and 0 bases from J; bases unmatched to any gene: 4. DNA for the CDR3: TGTGCCAGTAGTATGCCGGGACAGGCCTCTGGGGCCAACGTCCTGACTTTC. Residues: CASSMPGQASGANVLTF.

The chain recombines TRBV6-7 with TRBJ1-5, with D possibly being TRBD1 (6 bases). TRBV6-7 is annotated as an ORF whose role is uncertain. V was pared by 6 bases and J by 8 bases, with 17 bases between. The CDR3 has 14 amino acids. CDR3 protein: CASSLRGGGKPQHF. CDR3 coding DNA: TGTGCCAGCAGCCTCAGAGGGGGGGGGAAGCCCCAGCATTTT.

In its sample, this clone was seen a few times. The V call is TRBV11-2, the J call TRBJ1-6; D is possibly TRBD1 (5 bases). Trimming shortened V by 1 base and J by 9 bases, and 13 bases separated the two germline ends. This CDR3 has 15 amino acids. The V gene's germline CDR1 is SGHAT and CDR2 FQNNGV. The CDR3 protein is CASSLVSGLGSPLHF. The CDR3 bases are TGTGCCAGCAGCTTAGTTTCAGGGTTAGGTTCACCCCTCCACTTT.

The CDR3 bases are TGTGCCAGCAGTTGGGACAGGGGCCACGAGCAGTACTTC. Amino acid sequence: CASSWDRGHEQYF. The chain links TRBV7-9 to TRBJ2-7, with 10 bases aligning to TRBD1. Germline V CDR1 and CDR2: SEHNR, FQNEAQ (reference sequence). The CDR3 has 13 residues. The V gene end was trimmed by 6 bases and the J gene end by 5 bases; junction bases not matched to a gene: 4.

This clone showed up just a few times. V is TRBV19 and J is TRBJ1-1; D is perhaps TRBD1 (6 bases). In germline, CDR1 is LNHDA, CDR2 SQIVND (reference sequence). The length of the CDR3 is 15 residues. The germline V and J ends were trimmed by 6 bases and 1 base, with 15 bases remaining between them. The CDR3 region has the DNA TGTGCCAGTAGGGGATTTGGGACACAGAACACTGAAGCTTTCTTT. This gives the protein CASRGFGTQNTEAFF.

This chain connects TRBV7-9 to TRBJ2-2; 7 bases fit TRBD1. Germline CDR1 reads SEHNR; CDR2 reads FQNEAQ (reference sequence). This CDR3 region has 17 residues. V shed 1 base and J 6 bases; nucleotides not matched to a gene: 11. CDR3 in DNA: TGTGCCAGCAGCTTAGAGGGGCCGGCAGGGGGTCCCGGGGAGCTGTTTTTT. Amino acid sequence: CASSLEGPAGGPGELFF. The full variable domain, with the rest looked up from reference TRBV7-9 and TRBJ2-2, is DTGVSQNPRHKITKRGQNVTFRCDPISEHNRLYWYRQTLGQGPEFLTYFQNEAQLEKSRLLSDRFSAERPKGSFSTLEIQRTEQGDSAMYLCASSLEGPAGGPGELFFGEGSRLTVL.

DNA of the CDR3: TGTGCCAGCAGCTTTCCGGGACAGGGGCTCTCCTACGAGCAGTACTTC. Translation: CASSFPGQGLSYEQYF. The V and J genes are TRBV7-2 and TRBJ2-7, with TRBD1 matching 10 bases. The CDR3 loop spans 16 amino acids. Trimming took 3 bases from V and 0 from J; bases not matched to a gene: 5. CDR1 and CDR2 (germline): SGHTA, FQGNSA.

This chain connects TRBV7-2 to TRBJ2-2; 8 bases agree with TRBD1. This CDR3 is 15 amino acids long. J gave up 10 bases and V 3 bases, and 10 bases lay outside the gene matches. Germline V gives CDR1 SGHTA, CDR2 FQGNSA. CDR3 residues: CASSLTGDGRVELFF. DNA for the CDR3: TGTGCCAGCAGCTTGACAGGGGATGGGCGAGTGGAGCTGTTTTTT.

This clone was seen more than once but under ten times. V gene TRBV5-4 combines with J gene TRBJ1-1, with 8 bases matching TRBD1. Germline loops: CDR1 SGHNT, CDR2 YYREEE (reference sequence). V dropped 4 bases and J dropped 0; count of bases not matched to a gene: 5. This CDR3 contains 15 residues. The CDR3 nucleotides read TGTGCCAGCAGCCTGCAGACAGGGGTGAACACTGAAGCTTTCTTT. Its translation: CASSLQTGVNTEAFF.

The V gene is TRBV5-4, the J gene TRBJ2-7; 14 nucleotides match TRBD2. The CDR3 is 15 residues long. V was clipped by 2 bases and J by 6 bases; unmatched bases: 4. Germline CDR1 and CDR2: SGHNT and YYREEE (reference sequence). Written as DNA, the CDR3 is TGTGCCAGCAGCTTTGGGACTAGCGGGAGCGCCGAGCAGTACTTC. It yields the protein CASSFGTSGSAEQYF. Combining the CDR3 with reference TRBV5-4 and TRBJ2-7 gives the whole variable domain ETGVTQSPTHLIKTRGQQVTLRCSSQSGHNTVSWYQQALGQGPQFIFQYYREEENGRGNFPPRFSGLQFPNYSSELNVNALELDDSALYLCASSFGTSGSAEQYFGPGTRLTVT.

The chain carries TRBV5-4 and TRBJ2-5; D remains ambiguous. The CDR3 covers 14 residues. V was pared by 0 bases and J by 2 bases, with 8 bases between. The germline CDR1 and CDR2 sequences are SGHNT and YYREEE (reference sequence). CDR3 DNA sequence: TGTGCCAGCAGCTTGGGCAGCGTTCAAGAGACCCAGTACTTC. Translation: CASSLGSVQETQYF. Together with reference TRBV5-4 and TRBJ2-5, the CDR3 gives the full variable domain: ETGVTQSPTHLIKTRGQQVTLRCSSQSGHNTVSWYQQALGQGPQFIFQYYREEENGRGNFPPRFSGLQFPNYSSELNVNALELDDSALYLCASSLGSVQETQYFGPGTRLLVL.

The chain uses TRBV6-1 and TRBJ1-2, with 9 bases that match TRBD1. V lost 5 bases to trimming and J lost 8 bases; unmatched junction nucleotides: 9. This CDR3 is 14 amino acids long. CDR1 MNHNS and CDR2 SASEGT come from the germline V gene. This chain's CDR3 is CASSTPGQGGGYTF. DNA for the CDR3: TGTGCCAGCAGTACCCCGGGACAGGGCGGCGGCTACACCTTC.

The rearrangement links TRBV19 to TRBJ2-6; tentative D call: TRBD2 (5 bases). This CDR3 has 16 amino acids. Trimming stripped 1 base from V and 2 bases from J, with 9 bases between. Germline-derived CDR1 and CDR2 are LNHDA and SQIVND (reference sequence). The chain's CDR3 is CASSIGTGTGANVLTF. CDR3 DNA sequence: TGTGCCAGTAGTATAGGGACGGGAACTGGGGCCAACGTCCTGACTTTC.

V and J are TRBV7-2 and TRBJ1-2, with unresolved D. The CDR3 consists of 14 residues. Trimming shortened V by 2 bases and J by 4 bases, and 11 bases separated the two germline ends. CDR1 and CDR2 (germline): SGHTA, FQGNSA. CDR3 sequence (DNA): TGTGCCAGCAGCTTACCCGTCCGTTCCTATGGCTACACCTTC. Encoded protein: CASSLPVRSYGYTF.